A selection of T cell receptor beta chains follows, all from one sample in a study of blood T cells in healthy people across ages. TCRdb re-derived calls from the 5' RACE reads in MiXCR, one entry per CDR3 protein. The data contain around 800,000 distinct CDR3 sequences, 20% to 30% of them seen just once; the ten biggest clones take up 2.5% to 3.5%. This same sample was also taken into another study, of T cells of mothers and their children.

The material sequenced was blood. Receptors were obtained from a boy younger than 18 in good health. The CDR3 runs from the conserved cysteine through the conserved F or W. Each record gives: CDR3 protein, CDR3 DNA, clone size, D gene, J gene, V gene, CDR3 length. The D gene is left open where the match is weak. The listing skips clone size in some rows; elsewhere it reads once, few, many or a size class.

CDR3aa: CASSLDTTSPLHF; CDR3nt: TGCGCCAGCAGCTTGGACACGACTTCACCCCTCCACTTT; abundance: few; d_gene: -; j_gene: TRBJ1-6; v_gene: TRBV5-1; len: 13
CDR3aa: CSVRGGPEVTIYF; CDR3nt: TGCAGCGTCCGAGGGGGCCCCGAGGTCACCATATATTTT; abundance: -; d_gene: TRBD1; j_gene: TRBJ1-3; v_gene: TRBV29-1; len: 13
CDR3aa: CASSLVRGREKLFF; CDR3nt: TGCGCCAGCAGCTTGGTCAGGGGAAGGGAAAAACTGTTTTTT; abundance: few; d_gene: -; j_gene: TRBJ1-4; v_gene: TRBV5-1; len: 14
CDR3aa: CASSQDEPSSGYQETQYF; CDR3nt: TGTGCCAGCAGCCAAGATGAACCGTCTAGCGGGTACCAAGAGACCCAGTACTTC; abundance: -; d_gene: TRBD2; j_gene: TRBJ2-5; v_gene: TRBV4-2; len: 18
CDR3aa: CASSSGQGQGKLFF; CDR3nt: TGTGCCAGCAGTTCCGGACAGGGACAAGGAAAACTGTTTTTT; abundance: -; d_gene: TRBD1; j_gene: TRBJ1-4; v_gene: TRBV28; len: 14
CDR3aa: CASSPQYEQYF; CDR3nt: TGTGCCAGCAGTCCACAGTACGAGCAGTACTTC; abundance: many; d_gene: -; j_gene: TRBJ2-7; v_gene: TRBV28; len: 11
CDR3aa: CASSSIWWGEEGTINEQFF; CDR3nt: TGTGCCAGCTCATCAATCTGGTGGGGAGAGGAAGGTACGATCAATGAGCAGTTCTTC; abundance: -; d_gene: -; j_gene: TRBJ2-1; v_gene: TRBV18; len: 19
CDR3aa: CASSPHREETQYF; CDR3nt: TGTGCCAGCAGCCCCCACAGGGAAGAGACCCAGTACTTC; abundance: many; d_gene: -; j_gene: TRBJ2-5; v_gene: TRBV7-2; len: 13
CDR3aa: CASSSALEQFF; CDR3nt: TGTGCCAGCAGCTCCGCGCTTGAGCAGTTCTTC; abundance: few; d_gene: -; j_gene: TRBJ2-1; v_gene: TRBV11-2; len: 11
CDR3aa: CATRLLPSTDTQYF; CDR3nt: TGTGCCACCAGGTTATTACCTAGCACAGATACGCAGTATTTT; abundance: once; d_gene: -; j_gene: TRBJ2-3; v_gene: TRBV15; len: 14
CDR3aa: CAWSASALNTEAFF; CDR3nt: TGTGCCTGGAGTGCGTCAGCCCTGAACACTGAAGCTTTCTTT; abundance: -; d_gene: -; j_gene: TRBJ1-1; v_gene: TRBV30; len: 14
CDR3aa: CASSQRRGPSYEQYF; CDR3nt: TGCGCCAGCAGCCAAAGGCGGGGGCCCTCCTACGAGCAGTACTTC; abundance: few; d_gene: -; j_gene: TRBJ2-7; v_gene: TRBV4-1; len: 15
CDR3aa: CASSQGRAGGRSYGYTF; CDR3nt: TGCGCCAGCAGCCAAGGAAGGGCGGGGGGCCGATCCTATGGCTACACCTTC; abundance: few; d_gene: -; j_gene: TRBJ1-2; v_gene: TRBV4-1; len: 17
CDR3aa: CSARPPGSGGAGSTDTQYF; CDR3nt: TGCAGTGCTAGACCCCCGGGGAGCGGGGGGGCTGGGAGCACAGATACGCAGTATTTT; abundance: few; d_gene: TRBD2; j_gene: TRBJ2-3; v_gene: TRBV20-1; len: 19
CDR3aa: CSARDTTGGISVVGTDTQYF; CDR3nt: TGCAGTGCTAGAGATACGACAGGGGGCATTTCGGTAGTAGGCACAGATACGCAGTATTTT; abundance: few; d_gene: TRBD1; j_gene: TRBJ2-3; v_gene: TRBV20-1; len: 20
CDR3aa: CAMEGGGHEQYF; CDR3nt: TGTGCTATGGAGGGGGGGGGCCACGAGCAGTACTTC; abundance: -; d_gene: -; j_gene: TRBJ2-7; v_gene: TRBV30; len: 12
CDR3aa: CASSFAQVETQYF; CDR3nt: TGTGCCAGCAGCTTTGCCCAGGTGGAGACCCAGTACTTC; abundance: many; d_gene: -; j_gene: TRBJ2-5; v_gene: TRBV7-6; len: 13
CDR3aa: CASTQSDRVGGDTQYF; CDR3nt: TGTGCCAGCACCCAATCGGACAGGGTAGGGGGAGATACGCAGTATTTT; abundance: -; d_gene: TRBD1; j_gene: TRBJ2-3; v_gene: TRBV12-3/TRBV12-4; len: 16
CDR3aa: CASSLCPEVGTEAFF; CDR3nt: TGTGCCAGCAGTTTATGCCCCGAGGTGGGCACTGAAGCTTTCTTT; abundance: -; d_gene: -; j_gene: TRBJ1-1; v_gene: TRBV28; len: 15
CDR3aa: CASSLTGVRTGELFF; CDR3nt: TGCGCCAGCAGCTTGACAGGGGTCCGCACCGGGGAGCTGTTTTTT; abundance: -; d_gene: TRBD1; j_gene: TRBJ2-2; v_gene: TRBV5-1; len: 15
CDR3aa: CASSFYRTGDYGYTF; CDR3nt: TGTGCCAGCAGCTTCTATAGGACGGGAGACTATGGCTACACCTTC; abundance: -; d_gene: -; j_gene: TRBJ1-2; v_gene: TRBV7-2; len: 15
CDR3aa: CSARDRVHEQYF; CDR3nt: TGCAGTGCTCGGGACAGGGTCCACGAGCAGTACTTC; abundance: few; d_gene: TRBD1; j_gene: TRBJ2-7; v_gene: TRBV20-1; len: 12
CDR3aa: CSVSGTDVLTQYF; CDR3nt: TGCAGCGTCTCCGGGACCGACGTTCTGACGCAGTATTTT; abundance: -; d_gene: -; j_gene: TRBJ2-3; v_gene: TRBV29-1; len: 13
CDR3aa: CASSSRDRGKSEQYF; CDR3nt: TGTGCCAGCAGCTCCCGGGACAGGGGTAAATCCGAGCAGTACTTC; abundance: -; d_gene: TRBD1; j_gene: TRBJ2-7; v_gene: TRBV9; len: 15
CDR3aa: CSARGDYYGYTF; CDR3nt: TGCAGTGCTAGAGGTGATTACTATGGCTACACCTTC; abundance: -; d_gene: -; j_gene: TRBJ1-2; v_gene: TRBV20-1; len: 12
CDR3aa: CASSLAIGSYNEQFF; CDR3nt: TGTGCCAGCAGCTTAGCGATCGGATCCTACAATGAGCAGTTCTTC; abundance: -; d_gene: -; j_gene: TRBJ2-1; v_gene: TRBV7-2; len: 15
CDR3aa: CASSSSDSSYEQYF; CDR3nt: TGTGCCAGCAGCTCTTCGGACAGTTCCTACGAGCAGTACTTC; abundance: -; d_gene: -; j_gene: TRBJ2-7; v_gene: TRBV13; len: 14
CDR3aa: CGSQGQTDTQYF; CDR3nt: TGCGGCTCTCAGGGGCAGACAGATACGCAGTATTTT; abundance: -; d_gene: -; j_gene: TRBJ2-3; v_gene: TRBV29-1; len: 12
CDR3aa: CASTHTPGGYTF; CDR3nt: TGTGCCAGCACCCATACCCCGGGAGGCTACACCTTC; abundance: -; d_gene: -; j_gene: TRBJ1-2; v_gene: TRBV5-5; len: 12
CDR3aa: CASSSTTGLNEKLFF; CDR3nt: TGTGCCAGCAGCTCCACGACAGGGTTAAATGAAAAACTGTTTTTT; abundance: -; d_gene: TRBD1; j_gene: TRBJ1-4; v_gene: TRBV9; len: 15
CDR3aa: CASSLWGLPRDTQYF; CDR3nt: TGTGCCAGCAGTTTATGGGGACTACCGCGGGATACGCAGTATTTT; abundance: -; d_gene: TRBD2; j_gene: TRBJ2-3; v_gene: TRBV12-3/TRBV12-4; len: 15
CDR3aa: CASSLVPDQQDTYGYTF; CDR3nt: TGCGCCAGCAGCTTGGTACCCGACCAACAGGACACCTATGGCTACACCTTC; abundance: few; d_gene: -; j_gene: TRBJ1-2; v_gene: TRBV5-1; len: 17
CDR3aa: CASSSGTGYEQYF; CDR3nt: TGCGCCAGCAGCTCCGGGACAGGCTACGAGCAGTACTTC; abundance: many; d_gene: TRBD1; j_gene: TRBJ2-7; v_gene: TRBV5-1; len: 13
CDR3aa: CASSRRDSPLHF; CDR3nt: TGTGCCAGCTCCAGGCGGGATTCACCCCTCCACTTT; abundance: once; d_gene: -; j_gene: TRBJ1-6; v_gene: TRBV7-9; len: 12
CDR3aa: CASSFEGTGGYTF; CDR3nt: TGCGCCAGCAGCTTCGAAGGGACTGGAGGCTACACCTTC; abundance: many; d_gene: -; j_gene: TRBJ1-2; v_gene: TRBV5-1; len: 13
CDR3aa: CASSPHRGDYGYTF; CDR3nt: TGTGCCAGCAGCCCCCACAGGGGAGACTATGGCTACACCTTC; abundance: -; d_gene: TRBD1; j_gene: TRBJ1-2; v_gene: TRBV7-2; len: 14
CDR3aa: CASSKSRSNQPQHF; CDR3nt: TGTGCCAGCAGTAAAAGTAGGTCAAATCAGCCCCAGCATTTT; abundance: few; d_gene: -; j_gene: TRBJ1-5; v_gene: TRBV12-3/TRBV12-4; len: 14
CDR3aa: CSVRGLAGGTDTQYF; CDR3nt: TGCAGTGTGAGAGGGCTAGCGGGGGGCACAGATACGCAGTATTTT; abundance: -; d_gene: TRBD2; j_gene: TRBJ2-3; v_gene: TRBV20-1; len: 15
CDR3aa: CASSSTPLDEQFF; CDR3nt: TGTGCCAGCAGCTCAACACCTTTGGATGAGCAGTTCTTC; abundance: -; d_gene: -; j_gene: TRBJ2-1; v_gene: TRBV7-2; len: 13
CDR3aa: CASSLGRGIGAYGYTF; CDR3nt: TGCGCCAGCAGCTTGGGCCGCGGAATAGGGGCCTATGGCTACACCTTC; abundance: -; d_gene: -; j_gene: TRBJ1-2; v_gene: TRBV5-1; len: 16
CDR3aa: CSVEGGINYGYTF; CDR3nt: TGCAGCGTTGAAGGGGGAATTAACTATGGCTACACCTTC; abundance: -; d_gene: -; j_gene: TRBJ1-2; v_gene: TRBV29-1; len: 13
CDR3aa: CASSLAGGANEQFF; CDR3nt: TGTGCCAGCAGCTTAGCGGGGGGGGCCAATGAGCAGTTCTTC; abundance: few; d_gene: -; j_gene: TRBJ2-1; v_gene: TRBV7-2; len: 14
CDR3aa: CASSLVPTEAFF; CDR3nt: TGTGCCAGCAGCTTAGTGCCCACTGAAGCTTTCTTT; abundance: -; d_gene: -; j_gene: TRBJ1-1; v_gene: TRBV7-9; len: 12
CDR3aa: CASSAGRSTDTQYF; CDR3nt: TGTGCCAGCAGCGCGGGGCGTAGCACAGATACGCAGTATTTT; abundance: many; d_gene: -; j_gene: TRBJ2-3; v_gene: TRBV5-1; len: 14
CDR3aa: CASSPTRETGELFF; CDR3nt: TGTGCCAGTAGTCCGACTAGAGAGACCGGGGAGCTGTTTTTT; abundance: -; d_gene: -; j_gene: TRBJ2-2; v_gene: TRBV19; len: 14
CDR3aa: CASMDRQNIQYF; CDR3nt: TGTGCCAGCATGGACCGACAAAACATTCAGTACTTC; abundance: few; d_gene: -; j_gene: TRBJ2-4; v_gene: TRBV6-4; len: 12
CDR3aa: CASSLRGPLHF; CDR3nt: TGTGCCAGCAGCCTCCGCGGACCCCTCCACTTT; abundance: -; d_gene: -; j_gene: TRBJ1-6; v_gene: TRBV12-3/TRBV12-4; len: 11
CDR3aa: CASRRDSSYNSPLHF; CDR3nt: TGTGCCAGCAGGAGGGACAGCTCCTATAATTCACCCCTCCACTTT; abundance: few; d_gene: TRBD1; j_gene: TRBJ1-6; v_gene: TRBV2; len: 15